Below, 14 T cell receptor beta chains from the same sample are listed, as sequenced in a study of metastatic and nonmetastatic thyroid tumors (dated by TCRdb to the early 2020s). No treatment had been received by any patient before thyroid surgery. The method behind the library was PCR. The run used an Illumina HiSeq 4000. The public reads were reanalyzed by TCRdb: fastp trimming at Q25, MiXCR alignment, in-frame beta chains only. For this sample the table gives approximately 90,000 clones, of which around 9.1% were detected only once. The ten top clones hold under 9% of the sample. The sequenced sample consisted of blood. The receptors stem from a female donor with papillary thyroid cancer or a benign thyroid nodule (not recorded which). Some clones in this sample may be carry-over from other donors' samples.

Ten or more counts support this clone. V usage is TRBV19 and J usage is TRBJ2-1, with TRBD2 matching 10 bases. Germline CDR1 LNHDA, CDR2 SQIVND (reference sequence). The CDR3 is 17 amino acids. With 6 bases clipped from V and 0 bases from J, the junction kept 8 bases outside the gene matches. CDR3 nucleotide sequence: TGTGCCAGTAGCCACTCGACTAGCGGGCTCTCCTACAATGAGCAGTTCTTC. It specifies CASSHSTSGLSYNEQFF.

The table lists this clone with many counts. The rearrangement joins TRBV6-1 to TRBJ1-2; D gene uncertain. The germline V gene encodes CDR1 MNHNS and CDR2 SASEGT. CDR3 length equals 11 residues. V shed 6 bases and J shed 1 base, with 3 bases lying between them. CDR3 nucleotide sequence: TGTGCCAGCAGGAATAACTATGGCTACACCTTC. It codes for CASRNNYGYTF.

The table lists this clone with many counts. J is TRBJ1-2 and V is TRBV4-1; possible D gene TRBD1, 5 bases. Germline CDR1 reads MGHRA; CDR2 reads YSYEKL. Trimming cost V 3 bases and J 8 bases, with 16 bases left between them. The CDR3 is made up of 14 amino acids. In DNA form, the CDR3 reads TGCGCCAGCAGCCAGGGGCCAACGGGAGACGGCTACACCTTC. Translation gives CASSQGPTGDGYTF.

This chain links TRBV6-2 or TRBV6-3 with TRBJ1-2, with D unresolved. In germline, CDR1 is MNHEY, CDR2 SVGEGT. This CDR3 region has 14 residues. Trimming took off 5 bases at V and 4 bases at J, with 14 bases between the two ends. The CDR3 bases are TGTGCCAGCAGTAACGCCGGTACCTCCTATGGCTACACCTTC. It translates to CASSNAGTSYGYTF.

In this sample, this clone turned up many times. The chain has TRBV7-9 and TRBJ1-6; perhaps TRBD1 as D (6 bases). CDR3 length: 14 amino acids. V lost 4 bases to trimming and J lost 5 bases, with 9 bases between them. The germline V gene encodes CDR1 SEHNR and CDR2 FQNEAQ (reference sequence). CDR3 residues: CASSSRDNNSPLHF. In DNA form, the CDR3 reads TGTGCCAGCAGCTCCCGGGACAATAATTCACCCCTCCACTTT.

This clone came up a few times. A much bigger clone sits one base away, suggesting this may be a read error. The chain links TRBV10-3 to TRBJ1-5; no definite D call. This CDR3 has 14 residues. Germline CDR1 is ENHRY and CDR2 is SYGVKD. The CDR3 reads CAISESAATQPEHF. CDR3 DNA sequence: TGTGCCATCAGTGAGTCGGCGGCGACTCAGCCCGAGCATTTT.

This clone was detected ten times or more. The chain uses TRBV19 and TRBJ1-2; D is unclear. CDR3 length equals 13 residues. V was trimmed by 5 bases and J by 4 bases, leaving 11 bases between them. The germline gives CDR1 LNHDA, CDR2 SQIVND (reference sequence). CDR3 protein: CASSPRRIYGYTF. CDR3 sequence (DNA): TGTGCCAGTAGTCCTCGTCGGATCTATGGCTACACCTTC. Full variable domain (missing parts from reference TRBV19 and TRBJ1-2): DGGITQSPKYLFRKEGQNVTLSCEQNLNHDAMYWYRQDPGQGLRLIYYSQIVNDFQKGDIAEGYSVSREKKESFPLTVTSAQKNPTAFYLCASSPRRIYGYTFGSGTRLTVV.

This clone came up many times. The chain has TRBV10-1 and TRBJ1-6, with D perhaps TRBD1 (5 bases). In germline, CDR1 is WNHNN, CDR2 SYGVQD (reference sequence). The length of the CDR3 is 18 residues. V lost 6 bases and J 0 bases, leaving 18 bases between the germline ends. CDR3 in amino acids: CASRGVREFGSYNSPLHF. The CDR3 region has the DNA TGCGCCAGCAGAGGGGTCAGAGAATTTGGCTCCTATAATTCACCCCTCCACTTT.

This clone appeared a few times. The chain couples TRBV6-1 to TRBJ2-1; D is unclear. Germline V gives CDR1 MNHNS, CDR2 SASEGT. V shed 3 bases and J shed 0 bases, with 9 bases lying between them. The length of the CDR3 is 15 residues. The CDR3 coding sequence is TGTGCCAGCAGTGATGTGGAAAGCTCCTACAATGAGCAGTTCTTC. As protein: CASSDVESSYNEQFF.

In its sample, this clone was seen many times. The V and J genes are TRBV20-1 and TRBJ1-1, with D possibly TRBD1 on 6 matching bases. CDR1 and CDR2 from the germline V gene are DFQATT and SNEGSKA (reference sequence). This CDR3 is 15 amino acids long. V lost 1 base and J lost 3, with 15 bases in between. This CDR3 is CSARAARGAYTEAFF. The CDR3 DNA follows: TGCAGTGCTAGAGCCGCCAGGGGTGCGTACACTGAAGCTTTCTTT.

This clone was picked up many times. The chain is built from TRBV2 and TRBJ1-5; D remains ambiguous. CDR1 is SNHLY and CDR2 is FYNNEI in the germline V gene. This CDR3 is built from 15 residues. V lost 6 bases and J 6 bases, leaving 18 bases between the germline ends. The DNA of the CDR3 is TGTGCCAGCAGGTCCAAGCAGGCACAAGCTCAGCCCCAGCATTTT. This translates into CASRSKQAQAQPQHF.

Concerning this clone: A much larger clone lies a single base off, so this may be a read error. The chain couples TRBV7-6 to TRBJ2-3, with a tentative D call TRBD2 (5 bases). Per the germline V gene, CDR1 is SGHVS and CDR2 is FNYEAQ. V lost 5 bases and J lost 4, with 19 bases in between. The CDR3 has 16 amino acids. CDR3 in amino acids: CASSRELAWVADTQYF. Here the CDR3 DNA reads TGTGCCAGCAGCAGAGAGTTAGCGTGGGTGGCAGATACGCAGTATTTT.

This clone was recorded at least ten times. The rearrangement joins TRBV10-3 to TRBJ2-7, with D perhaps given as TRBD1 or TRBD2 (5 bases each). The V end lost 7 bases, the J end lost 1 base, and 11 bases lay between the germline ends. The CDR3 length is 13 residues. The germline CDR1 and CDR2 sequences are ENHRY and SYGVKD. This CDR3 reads CAINRDGSYEQYF. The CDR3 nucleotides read TGTGCCATCAACCGGGACGGGTCCTACGAGCAGTACTTC.

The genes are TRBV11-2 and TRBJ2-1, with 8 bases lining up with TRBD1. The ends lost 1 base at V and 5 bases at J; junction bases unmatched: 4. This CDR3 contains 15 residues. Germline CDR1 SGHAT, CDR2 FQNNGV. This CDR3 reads CASSLGQGANNEQFF. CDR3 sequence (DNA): TGTGCCAGCAGCTTAGGTCAGGGGGCGAACAATGAGCAGTTCTTC. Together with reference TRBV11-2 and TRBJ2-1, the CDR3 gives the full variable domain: EAGVAQSPRYKIIEKRQSVAFWCNPISGHATLYWYQQILGQGPKLLIQFQNNGVVDDSQLPKDRFSAERLKGVDSTLKIQPAKLEDSAVYLCASSLGQGANNEQFFGPGTRLTVL.